This TCR beta chain was recorded in a study of T cell changes during pregnancy in multiple sclerosis. Profiled with immunoSEQ multiplex PCR; TCRdb holds only in-frame clones, not every one. The sample yields fewer than 40,000 clones, roughly nine tenths seen once. This CDR3 comprises 19 residues. Per the germline V gene, CDR1 is SGDLS and CDR2 is YYNGEE. V was clipped by 3 bases and J by 5 bases; unmatched bases: 13. The source of this sequence is a female donor with multiple sclerosis, enrolled in a pregnancy study. This rearrangement joins TRBV9 to TRBJ2-3; TRBD2 matches at 15 bases. The sample here was CD8+ T cells from peripheral blood mononuclear cells, taken in the second trimester of pregnancy. As DNA, the CDR3 is TGTGCCAGCAGCGCCCGAGGGCGGACTAGCGGGGGGGCCTTAGATACGCAGTATTTT. Its protein is CASSARGRTSGGALDTQYF.